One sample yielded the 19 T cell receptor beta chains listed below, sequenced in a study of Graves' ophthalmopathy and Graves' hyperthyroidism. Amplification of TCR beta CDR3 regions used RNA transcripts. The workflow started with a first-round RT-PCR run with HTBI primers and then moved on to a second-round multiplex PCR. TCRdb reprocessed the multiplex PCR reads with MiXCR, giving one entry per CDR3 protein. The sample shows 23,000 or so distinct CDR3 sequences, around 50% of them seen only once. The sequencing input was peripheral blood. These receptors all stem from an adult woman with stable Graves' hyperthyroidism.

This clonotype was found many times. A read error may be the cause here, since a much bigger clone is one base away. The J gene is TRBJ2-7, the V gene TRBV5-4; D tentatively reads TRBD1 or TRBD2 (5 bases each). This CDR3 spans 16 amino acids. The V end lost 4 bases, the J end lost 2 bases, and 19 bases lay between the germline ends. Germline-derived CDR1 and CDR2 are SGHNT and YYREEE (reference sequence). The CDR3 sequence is CASSRGLAGSAYEQYF. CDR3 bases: TGTGCCAGCAGCCGGGGTCTGGCAGGGAGCGCCTACGAGCAGTACTTC. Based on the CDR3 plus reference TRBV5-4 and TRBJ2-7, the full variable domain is ETGVTQSPTHLIKTRGQQVTLRCSSQSGHNTVSWYQQALGQGPQFIFQYYREEENGRGNFPPRFSGLQFPNYSSELNVNALELDDSALYLCASSRGLAGSAYEQYFGPGTRLTVT.

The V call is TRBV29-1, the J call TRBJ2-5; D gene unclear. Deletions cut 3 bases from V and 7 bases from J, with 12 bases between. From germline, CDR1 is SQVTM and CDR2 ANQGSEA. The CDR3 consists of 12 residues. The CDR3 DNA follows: TGCAGCGTTGATAAGACAAGAGGGACCCAGTACTTC. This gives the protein CSVDKTRGTQYF.

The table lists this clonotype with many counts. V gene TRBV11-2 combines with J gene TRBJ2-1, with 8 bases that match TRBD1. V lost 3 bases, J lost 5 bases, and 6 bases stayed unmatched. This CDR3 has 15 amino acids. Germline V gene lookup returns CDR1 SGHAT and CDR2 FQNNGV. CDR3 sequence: CASSLAGTGNNEQFF. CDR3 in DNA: TGTGCCAGCAGCTTGGCCGGGACAGGTAACAATGAGCAGTTCTTC.

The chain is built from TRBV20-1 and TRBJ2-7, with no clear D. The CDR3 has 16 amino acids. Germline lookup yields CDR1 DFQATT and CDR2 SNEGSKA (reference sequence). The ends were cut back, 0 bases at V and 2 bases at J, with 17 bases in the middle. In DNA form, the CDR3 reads TGCAGTGCTAGAGATCGTCTGCGAGCCACCCCCTACGAGCAGTACTTC. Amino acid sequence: CSARDRLRATPYEQYF.

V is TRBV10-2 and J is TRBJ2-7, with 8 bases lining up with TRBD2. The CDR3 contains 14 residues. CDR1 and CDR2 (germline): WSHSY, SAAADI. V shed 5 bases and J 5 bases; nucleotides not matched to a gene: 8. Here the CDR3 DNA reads TGCGCCAGCAGTCTCGGGAGGGCCTCTGACGAGCAGTACGTC. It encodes CASSLGRASDEQYV.

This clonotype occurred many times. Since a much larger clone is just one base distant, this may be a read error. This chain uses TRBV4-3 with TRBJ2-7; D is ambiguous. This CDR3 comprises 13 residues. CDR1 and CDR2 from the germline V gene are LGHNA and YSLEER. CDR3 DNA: TGCGCCGGCAGCCAAGATAAGTTCGGCGAACAGTACTTC. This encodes CAGSQDKFGEQYF.

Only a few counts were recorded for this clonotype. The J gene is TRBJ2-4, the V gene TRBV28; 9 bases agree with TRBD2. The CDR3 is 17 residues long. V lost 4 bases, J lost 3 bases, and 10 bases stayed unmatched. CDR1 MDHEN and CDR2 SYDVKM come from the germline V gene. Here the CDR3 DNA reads TGTGCCAGCAGTTCATCGCCCGGGACTAGCTACAAAAACATTCAGTACTTC. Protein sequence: CASSSSPGTSYKNIQYF.

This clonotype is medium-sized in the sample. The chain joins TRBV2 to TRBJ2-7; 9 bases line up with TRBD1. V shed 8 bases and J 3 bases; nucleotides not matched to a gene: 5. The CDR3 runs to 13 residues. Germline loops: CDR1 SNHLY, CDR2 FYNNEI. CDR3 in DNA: TGTGCCAGCCAGACAGGGGGGTTCTACGAGCAGTACTTC. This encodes CASQTGGFYEQYF.

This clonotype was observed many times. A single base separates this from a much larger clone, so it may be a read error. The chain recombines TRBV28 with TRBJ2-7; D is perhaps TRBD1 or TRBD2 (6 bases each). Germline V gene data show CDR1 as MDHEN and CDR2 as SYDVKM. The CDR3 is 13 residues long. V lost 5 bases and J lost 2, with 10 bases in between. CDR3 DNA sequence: TGTGCCAGCAGTCCCGGGGGCGCCTACGAGCAGTACTTC. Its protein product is CASSPGGAYEQYF.

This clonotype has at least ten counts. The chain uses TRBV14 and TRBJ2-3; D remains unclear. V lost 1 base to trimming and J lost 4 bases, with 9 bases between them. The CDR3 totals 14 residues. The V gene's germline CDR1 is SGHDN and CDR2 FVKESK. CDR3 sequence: CASSQAYVADTQYF. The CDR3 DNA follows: TGTGCCAGCAGCCAAGCGTATGTAGCAGATACGCAGTATTTT.

The CDR3 DNA sequence: TGTGCCAGCAGCTTCGACAGGGGGTTAGGTTACAATGAGCAGTTCTTC. Translation gives CASSFDRGLGYNEQFF. This chain links TRBV13 with TRBJ2-1, with TRBD1 identical over 9 bases. With 3 bases clipped from V and 4 bases from J, the junction kept 7 bases outside the gene matches. The CDR3 loop spans 16 amino acids. Per germline, CDR1 PRHDT and CDR2 FYEKMQ (reference sequence).

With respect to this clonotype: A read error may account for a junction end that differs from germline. The DNA of the CDR3 is TGTGCCAGCAGCTTGATAGGTGCTAGCGGGGGGACCTACGCGCAGTACTTC. Translating gives CASSLIGASGGTYAQYF. The gene calls are TRBV11-2 and TRBJ2-7; 11 positions agree with TRBD2. Germline values: CDR1 SGHAT, CDR2 FQNNGV. There are 17 residues in the CDR3.

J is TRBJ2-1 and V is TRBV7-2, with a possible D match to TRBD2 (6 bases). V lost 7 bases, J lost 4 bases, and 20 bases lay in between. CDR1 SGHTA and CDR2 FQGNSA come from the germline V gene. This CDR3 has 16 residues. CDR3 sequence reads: CASTRQTSGHYNEQFF. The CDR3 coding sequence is TGTGCCAGCACCCGACAGACGAGCGGGCATTACAATGAGCAGTTCTTC.

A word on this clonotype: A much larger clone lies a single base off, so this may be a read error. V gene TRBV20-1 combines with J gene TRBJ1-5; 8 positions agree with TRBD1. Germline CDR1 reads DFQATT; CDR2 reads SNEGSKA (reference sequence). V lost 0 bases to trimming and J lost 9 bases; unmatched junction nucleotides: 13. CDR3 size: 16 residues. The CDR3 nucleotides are TGCAGTGCTAGAGATCCCGGGGCAGGGGGCGATCGGCCCCAGCATTTT. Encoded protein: CSARDPGAGGDRPQHF.

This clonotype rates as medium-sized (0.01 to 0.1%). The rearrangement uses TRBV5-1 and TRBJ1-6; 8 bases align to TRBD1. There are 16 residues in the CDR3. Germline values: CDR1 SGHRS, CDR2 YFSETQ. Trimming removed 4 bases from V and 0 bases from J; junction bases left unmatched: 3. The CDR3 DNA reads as TGCGCCAGCAGCATAGGACAGGGCTCCTATAATTCACCCCTCCACTTT. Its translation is CASSIGQGSYNSPLHF.

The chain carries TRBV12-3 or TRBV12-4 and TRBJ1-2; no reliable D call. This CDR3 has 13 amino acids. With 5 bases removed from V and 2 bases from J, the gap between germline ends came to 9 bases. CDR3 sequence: CASSPTENYGYTF. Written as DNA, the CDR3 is TGTGCCAGCAGTCCGACGGAGAACTATGGCTACACCTTC.

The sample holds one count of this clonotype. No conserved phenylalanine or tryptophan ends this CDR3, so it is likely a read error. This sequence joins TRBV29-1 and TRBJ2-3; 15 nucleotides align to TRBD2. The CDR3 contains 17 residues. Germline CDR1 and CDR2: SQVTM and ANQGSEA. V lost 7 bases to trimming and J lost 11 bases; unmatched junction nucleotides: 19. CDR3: CSALGLAGGPSYNEQYS. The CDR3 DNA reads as TGCAGCGCGTTAGGACTAGCGGGAGGGCCGTCCTACAATGAGCAGTATTCT.

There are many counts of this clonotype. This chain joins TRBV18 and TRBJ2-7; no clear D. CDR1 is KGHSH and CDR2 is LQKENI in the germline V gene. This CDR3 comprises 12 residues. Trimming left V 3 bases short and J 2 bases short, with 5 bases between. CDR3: CASSPAPYEQYF. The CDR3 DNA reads TGTGCCAGCTCACCCGCCCCCTACGAGCAGTACTTC.

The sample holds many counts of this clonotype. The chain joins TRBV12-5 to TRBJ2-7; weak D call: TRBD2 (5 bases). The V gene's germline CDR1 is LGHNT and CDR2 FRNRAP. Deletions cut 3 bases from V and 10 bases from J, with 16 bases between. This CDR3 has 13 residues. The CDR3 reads CASGFWTSGGQYF. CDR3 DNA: TGTGCTAGTGGTTTCTGGACTTCGGGCGGACAGTACTTC.